This T cell receptor (beta chain) was identified in a study of OX40 agonist ivuxolimab in advanced cancers. Study-level background: Dose-escalation cases comprised hepatocellular carcinoma, melanoma, renal cell or head and neck cancer.

The protocol was immunoSEQ multiplex PCR, while the TCRdb copy is restricted to in-frame clones and leaves out a portion. Of over 50,000 clones listed, 83% are singletons. Overall study results and limits: Among patients with partial responses at 0.1-3.0 mg/kg, clonal expansion was among the lowest.

This clone was found a few times. Its antigen is still unknown. The source is an adult with an advanced solid tumor such as melanoma, head and neck, liver or kidney cancer. Sequenced here: CD4+ or CD8+ T cells sorted from blood, sampled in a trial of the OX40 agonist ivuxolimab.

The CDR3 region has the DNA TGCAGCGTTGAAGATGGTACAGGAACCGAGCAGTACTTC. Its translation: CSVEDGTGTEQYF. V is TRBV29-1 and J is TRBJ2-7; maybe TRBD1 (5 bases). The CDR3 loop spans 13 amino acids. In germline, CDR1 is SQVTM, CDR2 ANQGSEA. V lost 0 bases and J 6 bases, leaving 12 bases between the germline ends.